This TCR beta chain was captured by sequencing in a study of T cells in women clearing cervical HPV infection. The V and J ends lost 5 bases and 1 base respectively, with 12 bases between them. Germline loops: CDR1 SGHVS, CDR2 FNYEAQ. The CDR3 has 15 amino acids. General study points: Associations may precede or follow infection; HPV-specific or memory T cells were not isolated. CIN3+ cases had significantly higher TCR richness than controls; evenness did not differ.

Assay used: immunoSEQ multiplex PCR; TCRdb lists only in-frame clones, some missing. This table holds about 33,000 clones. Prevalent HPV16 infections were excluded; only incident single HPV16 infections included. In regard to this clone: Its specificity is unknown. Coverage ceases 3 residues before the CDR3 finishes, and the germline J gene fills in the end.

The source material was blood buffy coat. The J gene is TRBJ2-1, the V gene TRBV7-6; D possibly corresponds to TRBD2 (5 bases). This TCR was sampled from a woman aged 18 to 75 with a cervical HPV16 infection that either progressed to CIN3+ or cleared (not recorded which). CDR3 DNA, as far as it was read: TGTGCCAGCAGCCTCGGGGTGGGGTCCTACAATGAG. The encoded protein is CASSLGVGSYNE. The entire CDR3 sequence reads CASSLGVGSYNEQFF.